Presented here are 29 T cell receptor beta chains from one specimen sequenced in a study of T cell changes during pregnancy in multiple sclerosis. This table comes from immunoSEQ multiplex PCR, and its TCRdb copy is limited to in-frame clones, with some not included. The repertoire holds roughly 56,000 clones, less than 95% seen once, with approximately 0.45% in the top ten. The sample consisted of CD4+ T cells from peripheral blood mononuclear cells, taken after pregnancy. The source of these receptors is a female donor in good health, enrolled as a control in a pregnancy study.

The chain combines TRBV7-2 with TRBJ2-7; D might be TRBD2 (6 bases). Germline V CDR1 and CDR2: SGHTA, FQGNSA. This CDR3 region has 17 residues. V shed 2 bases and J shed 3 bases, with 20 bases lying between them. The chain's CDR3 is CASSLRTGDTLGYEQYF. As DNA, the CDR3 is TGTGCCAGCAGCTTACGGACGGGGGATACCCTAGGCTACGAGCAGTACTTC.

The chain is built from TRBV11-2 and TRBJ2-5; weak D call: TRBD2 (5 bases). The CDR3 length is 15 residues. Deletions cut 0 bases from V and 3 bases from J, with 11 bases between. CDR1 and CDR2 (germline): SGHAT, FQNNGV. The DNA for the CDR3 is TGTGCCAGCAGCTTAGATGGTCTAGCAGAAGAGACCCAGTACTTC. Its protein product is CASSLDGLAEETQYF.

V gene TRBV27 combines with J gene TRBJ2-7, with TRBD2 as a possible D gene (5 bases). V dropped 6 bases and J dropped 6 bases, with 15 bases sitting between them. Per the germline V gene, CDR1 is MNHEY and CDR2 is SMNVEV (reference sequence). This CDR3 spans 13 amino acids. The CDR3 sequence is CASRFPGGTEQYF. In DNA form, the CDR3 reads TGTGCCAGCAGGTTCCCAGGAGGAACCGAGCAGTACTTC.

The CDR3 region has the DNA TGTGCCAGCAGCTTAGCGGGGACTCCTACTAAGTTCTTC. This sequence encodes CASSLAGTPTKFF. The chain couples TRBV11-3 to TRBJ2-1, with D possibly being TRBD2 (6 bases). Germline CDR1 and CDR2: SGHNT and YENEEA. This CDR3 region has 13 residues. V was shortened by 1 base and J by 14 bases, with 15 bases between the two germline ends. The full variable domain, with the rest looked up from reference TRBV11-3 and TRBJ2-1, is EAGVVQSPRYKIIEKKQPVAFWCNPISGHNTLYWYLQNLGQGPELLIRYENEEAVDDSQLPKDRFSAERLKGVDSTLKIQPAELGDSAVYLCASSLAGTPTKFFGPGTRLTVL.

This clone was seen just once. The rearrangement links TRBV5-1 to TRBJ2-5; 9 bases match TRBD2. The CDR3 consists of 14 residues. J was trimmed by 5 bases and V by 0 bases; bases with no gene match: 2. CDR1 and CDR2 from the germline V gene are SGHRS and YFSETQ. The CDR3 DNA sequence: TGCGCCAGCAGCTTGGAACTAGCGGGCGAGACCCAGTACTTC. It specifies CASSLELAGETQYF.

The chain employs TRBV4-2 and TRBJ2-2; no firm D call. The germline V gene encodes CDR1 LGHNA and CDR2 YNFKEQ. CDR3 length equals 15 residues. Trimming removed 3 bases at V and 5 bases at J, with 13 bases between. In DNA, the CDR3 is TGTGCCAGCAGCCATCCCAACCGCCAGACCGGGGAGCTGTTTTTT. Its translation: CASSHPNRQTGELFF.

V is TRBV6-5 and J is TRBJ1-1; D remains ambiguous. Germline V gene sequence: CDR1 MNHEY, CDR2 SVGAGI. The CDR3 runs to 13 residues. V lost 2 bases, J lost 4 bases, and 8 bases lay in between. The CDR3 coding sequence is TGTGCCAGCAGTTACCTTACATCCACTGAAGCTTTCTTT. Translating it yields CASSYLTSTEAFF.

The V gene is TRBV13, the J gene TRBJ2-7; D gene unclear. The CDR3 is made up of 13 amino acids. The germline CDR1 and CDR2 sequences are PRHDT and FYEKMQ (reference sequence). The V and J ends lost 2 bases and 7 bases respectively, with 12 bases between them. The CDR3 here is CASSLSQAREQYF. In DNA form, the CDR3 reads TGTGCCAGCAGCTTATCGCAGGCAAGGGAGCAGTACTTC.

The chain recombines TRBV30 with TRBJ1-1; the match to TRBD1 covers 9 bases. V trimming: 8 bases; J trimming: 1 base; junction bases outside the gene matches: 5. Germline-derived CDR1 and CDR2 are GTSNPN and SVGIG (reference sequence). CDR3 length: 13 amino acids. The CDR3 region is CAHRGRRNTEAFF. In DNA form, the CDR3 reads TGTGCCCACAGGGGGCGGAGGAACACTGAAGCTTTCTTT.

The chain employs TRBV18 and TRBJ1-2; no clear D gene. The germline CDR1 and CDR2 sequences are KGHSH and LQKENI. The CDR3 extends over 13 amino acids. With 5 bases removed from V and 0 bases from J, the gap between germline ends came to 7 bases. This CDR3 reads CASSRTTNYGYTF. Written as DNA, the CDR3 is TGTGCCAGCTCAAGAACTACTAACTATGGCTACACCTTC.

The sample holds a few counts of this clone. The rearrangement uses TRBV14 and TRBJ1-1, with D perhaps TRBD1 (5 bases). Germline-derived CDR1 and CDR2 are SGHDN and FVKESK. This CDR3 has 12 amino acids. Trimming removed 8 bases from V and 5 bases from J, with 12 bases in between. CDR3 residues: CASRTLGTEAFF. In nucleotides, the CDR3 is TGTGCCAGCCGGACATTGGGGACTGAAGCTTTCTTT.

The rearrangement uses TRBV6-4 and TRBJ2-1; TRBD1 matches at 9 bases. The trim removed 0 bases at V and 6 bases at J, leaving 15 bases unmatched. This CDR3 is built from 19 residues. Per the germline V gene, CDR1 is MRHNA and CDR2 is SNTAGT. For the CDR3, the DNA is TGTGCCAGCAGTGACTCGGGACAGGGCGTACTAGCCCGTTTCAATGAGCAGTTCTTC. This gives the protein CASSDSGQGVLARFNEQFF.

This rearrangement joins TRBV6-5 to TRBJ2-7; D might be TRBD1 (5 bases). The CDR3 loop spans 11 amino acids. Germline CDR1 reads MNHEY; CDR2 reads SVGAGI. Trimming left V 5 bases short and J 4 bases short, with 6 bases between. The CDR3 DNA sequence: TGTGCCAGCAGTCGACAGTACGAGCAGTACTTC. Amino acids: CASSRQYEQYF.

In DNA form, the CDR3 reads TGTGCCAGCAGCCGGAGACTAGCCGCAGATACGCAGTATTTT. It specifies CASSRRLAADTQYF. The J gene is TRBJ2-3, the V gene TRBV27, with 7 bases identical to TRBD2. The CDR3 covers 14 residues. The ends lost 6 bases at V and 4 bases at J; junction bases unmatched: 7. The germline CDR1 and CDR2 sequences are MNHEY and SMNVEV (reference sequence).

CDR3 residues: CASSTLAISSYNEQFF. The CDR3 DNA reads as TGTGCCAGCAGCACTCTAGCGATAAGCTCCTACAATGAGCAGTTCTTC. J is TRBJ2-1 and V is TRBV13; tentatively, D is TRBD2 (6 bases). CDR1 and CDR2 from the germline V gene are PRHDT and FYEKMQ (reference sequence). V dropped 5 bases and J dropped 0 bases, with 14 bases sitting between them. This CDR3 is built from 16 residues.

The sample holds one count of this clone. V is TRBV19 and J is TRBJ1-2; 8 bases are a match to TRBD1. Germline V gene sequence: CDR1 LNHDA, CDR2 SQIVND (reference sequence). The CDR3 consists of 15 residues. Trimming took 8 bases from V and 6 from J; bases not matched to a gene: 14. The CDR3 region is CASEPPSGGVNGYTF. The CDR3 region has the DNA TGTGCCAGTGAACCTCCATCAGGGGGCGTAAATGGCTACACCTTC.

The CDR3 DNA follows: TGTGCCAGCAGTGACGGTCCTAACTATGGCTACACCTTC. Its protein is CASSDGPNYGYTF. The gene calls are TRBV2 and TRBJ1-2; D unclear. The CDR3 has 13 amino acids. Germline-derived CDR1 and CDR2 are SNHLY and FYNNEI. The V end lost 3 bases, the J end lost 0 bases, and 5 bases lay between the germline ends.

In this sample, this clone turned up once. This chain joins TRBV18 and TRBJ2-1, with TRBD2 identical over 7 bases. The V and J ends lost 2 bases and 5 bases, in that order; junction bases with no gene match: 6. The CDR3 has 15 amino acids. The V gene's germline CDR1 is KGHSH and CDR2 LQKENI. CDR3 nucleotide sequence: TGTGCCAGCTCACCAGGGCCGGGGGGTCACAATGAGCAGTTCTTC. Encoded protein: CASSPGPGGHNEQFF.

This chain connects TRBV29-1 to TRBJ1-1, with TRBD1 identical over 7 bases. The CDR3 contains 14 residues. Germline CDR1 reads SQVTM; CDR2 reads ANQGSEA. Trimming removed 7 bases from V and 1 base from J; junction bases left unmatched: 9. This CDR3 is CSAYARGTNTEAFF. The CDR3 nucleotides read TGCAGCGCGTACGCCAGGGGGACGAACACTGAAGCTTTCTTT.

The gene calls are TRBV7-2 and TRBJ1-3, with TRBD1 matching over 7 bases. CDR1 is SGHTA, CDR2 FQGNSA, per germline. The CDR3 is made up of 16 amino acids. Trimming cost V 2 bases and J 7 bases; bases outside gene matches: 11. The chain's CDR3 is CASSLNPWDRGNTIYF. For the CDR3, the DNA is TGTGCCAGCAGCTTAAACCCATGGGACAGAGGGAACACCATATATTTT.

This chain links TRBV19 with TRBJ1-2, with 9 nucleotides matching TRBD1. The CDR3 contains 16 residues. Germline V gene lookup returns CDR1 LNHDA and CDR2 SQIVND (reference sequence). Trimming at V came to 3 bases and at J to 4 bases, leaving 9 bases not matched to a gene. The CDR3 bases are TGTGCCAGTAGTATGAGGAGACAGGGGGGAGCCTATGGCTACACCTTC. It translates to CASSMRRQGGAYGYTF.

The CDR3 DNA reads TGTGCCAGCAGTTTCGGGGGGAGAGGTAACTATGGCTACACCTTC. It specifies CASSFGGRGNYGYTF. The genes are TRBV27 and TRBJ1-2, with a possible D match to TRBD1 (5 bases). V was pared by 3 bases and J by 1 base, with 12 bases between. Germline values: CDR1 MNHEY, CDR2 SMNVEV (reference sequence). CDR3 length equals 15 residues.

The V call is TRBV7-8, the J call TRBJ1-2; the D gene is possibly TRBD1 (6 bases). The CDR3 totals 14 residues. The germline V gene encodes CDR1 SGHVS and CDR2 FQNEAQ. Trimming shortened V by 6 bases and J by 3 bases, and 14 bases separated the two germline ends. Here the CDR3 DNA reads TGTGCCAGCAGTTACAGGGTTCGGGACTATGGCTACACCTTC. This encodes CASSYRVRDYGYTF.

The chain is built from TRBV4-2 and TRBJ1-5, with D perhaps TRBD1 (6 bases). Trimming shortened V by 0 bases and J by 5 bases, and 17 bases separated the two germline ends. The CDR3 has 17 amino acids. CDR1 and CDR2 (germline): LGHNA, YNFKEQ. Here the CDR3 reads CASSQEGEGRGHQPQHF. The CDR3 DNA reads TGTGCCAGCAGCCAAGAGGGGGAGGGCAGGGGCCATCAGCCCCAGCATTTT.

This chain connects TRBV19 to TRBJ1-6, with unresolved D. Germline lookup yields CDR1 LNHDA and CDR2 SQIVND (reference sequence). The CDR3 loop spans 14 amino acids. Between the trimmed V and J ends, which lost 5 bases and 7 bases, there was a span of 12 bases. In DNA, the CDR3 is TGTGCCAGTAGTGTCGACAATATCAATTCACCCCTCCACTTT. Protein product: CASSVDNINSPLHF. Based on the CDR3 plus reference TRBV19 and TRBJ1-6, the full variable domain is DGGITQSPKYLFRKEGQNVTLSCEQNLNHDAMYWYRQDPGQGLRLIYYSQIVNDFQKGDIAEGYSVSREKKESFPLTVTSAQKNPTAFYLCASSVDNINSPLHFGNGTRLTVT.

The V gene is TRBV19, the J gene TRBJ2-7; possible D gene TRBD2, 6 bases. Trimming pared 2 bases from V and 3 bases from J, leaving 14 bases between. In germline, CDR1 is LNHDA, CDR2 SQIVND (reference sequence). The CDR3 length is 15 residues. CDR3 in amino acids: CASSIQTGDFYEQYF. The CDR3 DNA follows: TGTGCCAGTAGTATACAGACGGGGGACTTCTACGAGCAGTACTTC.

V usage is TRBV19 and J usage is TRBJ2-7, with a tentative D call TRBD2 (6 bases). The CDR3 covers 12 residues. Trimming removed 6 bases at V and 7 bases at J, with 13 bases between. From germline, CDR1 is LNHDA and CDR2 SQIVND (reference sequence). The CDR3 spells CASSPSRGEQYF. The CDR3, as DNA: TGTGCCAGTAGCCCATCTCGGGGGGAGCAGTACTTC. Variable domain in full (rest from reference TRBV19 and TRBJ2-7): DGGITQSPKYLFRKEGQNVTLSCEQNLNHDAMYWYRQDPGQGLRLIYYSQIVNDFQKGDIAEGYSVSREKKESFPLTVTSAQKNPTAFYLCASSPSRGEQYFGPGTRLTVT.

The rearrangement uses TRBV19 and TRBJ2-6, with TRBD1 matching over 8 bases. This CDR3 region has 18 residues. The germline CDR1 and CDR2 sequences are LNHDA and SQIVND (reference sequence). V was clipped by 4 bases and J by 0 bases; unmatched bases: 8. As DNA, the CDR3 is TGTGCCAGTAGTACCCAGGGGGCTGAAGTCTCTGGGGCCAACGTCCTGACTTTC. This gives the protein CASSTQGAEVSGANVLTF.

The chain couples TRBV11-3 to TRBJ2-7, with D perhaps TRBD2 (5 bases). Trimming cost V 3 bases and J 5 bases, with 14 bases left between them. The CDR3 covers 14 residues. Germline V CDR1 and CDR2: SGHNT, YENEEA. The CDR3 sequence is CASSLGRGSDEQYF. DNA of the CDR3: TGTGCCAGCAGCTTGGGGAGAGGGTCTGACGAGCAGTACTTC.